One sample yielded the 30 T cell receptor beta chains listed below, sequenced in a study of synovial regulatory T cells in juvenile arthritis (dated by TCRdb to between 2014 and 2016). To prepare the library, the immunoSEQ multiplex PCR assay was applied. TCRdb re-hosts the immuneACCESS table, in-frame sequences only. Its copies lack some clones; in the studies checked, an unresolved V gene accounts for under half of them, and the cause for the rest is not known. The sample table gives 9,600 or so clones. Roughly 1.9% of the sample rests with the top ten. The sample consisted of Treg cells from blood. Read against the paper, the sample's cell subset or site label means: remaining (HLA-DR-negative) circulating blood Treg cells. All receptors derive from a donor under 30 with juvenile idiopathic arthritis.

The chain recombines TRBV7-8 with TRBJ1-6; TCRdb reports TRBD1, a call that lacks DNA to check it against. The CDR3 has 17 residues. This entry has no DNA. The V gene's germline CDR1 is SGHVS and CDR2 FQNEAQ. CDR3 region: CASSPTPGGLGNSPLHF. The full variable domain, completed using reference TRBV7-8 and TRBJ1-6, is GAGVSQSPRYKVAKRGQDVALRCDPISGHVSLFWYQQALGQGPEFLTYFQNEAQLDKSGLPSDRFFAERPEGSVSTLKIQRTQQEDSAVYLCASSPTPGGLGNSPLHFGNGTRLTVT.

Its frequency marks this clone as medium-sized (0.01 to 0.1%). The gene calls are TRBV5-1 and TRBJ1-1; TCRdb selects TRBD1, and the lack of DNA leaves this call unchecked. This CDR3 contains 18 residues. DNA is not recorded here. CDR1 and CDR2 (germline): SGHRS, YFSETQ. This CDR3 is CASKQGGLRGTGDKEAFF.

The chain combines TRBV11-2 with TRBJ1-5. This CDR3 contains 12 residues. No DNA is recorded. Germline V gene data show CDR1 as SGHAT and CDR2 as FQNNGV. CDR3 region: CASSSLNQPQHF.

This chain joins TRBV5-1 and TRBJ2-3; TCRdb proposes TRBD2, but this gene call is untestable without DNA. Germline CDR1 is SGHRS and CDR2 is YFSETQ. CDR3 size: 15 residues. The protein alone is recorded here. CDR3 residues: CASSYRFGRADTQYF.

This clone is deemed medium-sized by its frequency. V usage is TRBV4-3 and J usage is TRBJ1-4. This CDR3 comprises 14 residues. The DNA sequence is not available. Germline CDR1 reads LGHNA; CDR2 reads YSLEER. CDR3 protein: CASSQGPRGEKLFF.

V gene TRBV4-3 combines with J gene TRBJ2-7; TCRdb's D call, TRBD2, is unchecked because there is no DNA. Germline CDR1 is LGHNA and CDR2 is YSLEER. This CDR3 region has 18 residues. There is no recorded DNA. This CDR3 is CASSQGTSGRARSYEQYF.

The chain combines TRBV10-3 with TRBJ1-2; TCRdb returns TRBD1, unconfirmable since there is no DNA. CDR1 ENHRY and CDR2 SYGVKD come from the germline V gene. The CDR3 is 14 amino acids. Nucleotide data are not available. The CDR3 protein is CAISAGTGTSGYTF.

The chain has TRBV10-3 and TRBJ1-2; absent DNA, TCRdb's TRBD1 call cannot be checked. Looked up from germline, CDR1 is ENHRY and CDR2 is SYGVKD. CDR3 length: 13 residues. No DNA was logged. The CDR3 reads CAISEFNQDGYTF.

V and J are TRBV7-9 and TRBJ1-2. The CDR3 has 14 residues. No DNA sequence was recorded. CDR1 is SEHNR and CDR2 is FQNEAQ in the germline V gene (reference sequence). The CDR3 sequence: CASSLLSGNYGYTF.

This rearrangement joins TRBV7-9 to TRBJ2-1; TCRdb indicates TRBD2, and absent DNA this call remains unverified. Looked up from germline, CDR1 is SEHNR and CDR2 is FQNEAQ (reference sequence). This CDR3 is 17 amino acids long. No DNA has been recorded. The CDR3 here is CASVLGLLAGGVNEQFF.

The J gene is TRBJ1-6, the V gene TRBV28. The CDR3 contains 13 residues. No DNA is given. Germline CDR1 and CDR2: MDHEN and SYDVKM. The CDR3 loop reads CAYRRGERSPLHF.

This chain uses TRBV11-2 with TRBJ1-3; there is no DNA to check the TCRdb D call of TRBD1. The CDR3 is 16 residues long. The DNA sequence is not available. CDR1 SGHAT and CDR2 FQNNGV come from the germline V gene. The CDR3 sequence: CASSLDWAANGNTIYF.

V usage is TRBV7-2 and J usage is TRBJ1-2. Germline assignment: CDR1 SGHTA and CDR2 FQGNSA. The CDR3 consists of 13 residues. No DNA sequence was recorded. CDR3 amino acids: CASRRGLNYGYTF.

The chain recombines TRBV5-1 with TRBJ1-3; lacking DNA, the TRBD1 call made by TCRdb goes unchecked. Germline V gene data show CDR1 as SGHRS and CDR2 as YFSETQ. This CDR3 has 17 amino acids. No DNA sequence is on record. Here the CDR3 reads CASRDLDREVSGNTIYF.

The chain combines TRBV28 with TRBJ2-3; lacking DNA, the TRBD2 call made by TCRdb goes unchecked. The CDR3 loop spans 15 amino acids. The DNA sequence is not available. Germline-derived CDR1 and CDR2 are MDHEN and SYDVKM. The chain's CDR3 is CASRGSAGGEDTQYF.

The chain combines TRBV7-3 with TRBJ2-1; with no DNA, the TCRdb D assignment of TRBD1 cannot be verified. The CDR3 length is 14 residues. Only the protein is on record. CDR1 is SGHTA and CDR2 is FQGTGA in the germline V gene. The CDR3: CASSHDSSYNEQFF.

The CDR3 loop reads CAIGDSPLHF. J is TRBJ1-6 and V is TRBV10-3. Germline assignment: CDR1 ENHRY and CDR2 SYGVKD. The CDR3 spans 10 residues. The protein alone is recorded here.

The CDR3 sequence is CASRDYLGGELFF. This chain links TRBV2 with TRBJ2-2; TCRdb selects TRBD2, and the lack of DNA leaves this call unchecked. This CDR3 is built from 13 residues. No DNA is listed. Germline loops: CDR1 SNHLY, CDR2 FYNNEI.

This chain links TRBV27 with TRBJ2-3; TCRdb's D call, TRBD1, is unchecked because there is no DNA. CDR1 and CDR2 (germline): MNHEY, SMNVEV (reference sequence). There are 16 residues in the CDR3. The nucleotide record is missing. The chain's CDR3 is CASIATATIHTDTQYF.

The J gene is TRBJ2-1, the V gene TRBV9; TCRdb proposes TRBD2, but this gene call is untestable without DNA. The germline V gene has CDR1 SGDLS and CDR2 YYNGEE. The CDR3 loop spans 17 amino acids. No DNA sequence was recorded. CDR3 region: CASSPRPGTRGAHEQFF.

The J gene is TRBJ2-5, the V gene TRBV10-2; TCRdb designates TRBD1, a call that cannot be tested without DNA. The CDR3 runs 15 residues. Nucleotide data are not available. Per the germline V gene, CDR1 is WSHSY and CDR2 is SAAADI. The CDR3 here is CASTNRDRGLETQYF.

CDR3 region: CASSAGGGRGNSPLHF. The rearrangement uses TRBV9 and TRBJ1-6. CDR3 size: 16 residues. No DNA was logged. Germline V gives CDR1 SGDLS, CDR2 YYNGEE.

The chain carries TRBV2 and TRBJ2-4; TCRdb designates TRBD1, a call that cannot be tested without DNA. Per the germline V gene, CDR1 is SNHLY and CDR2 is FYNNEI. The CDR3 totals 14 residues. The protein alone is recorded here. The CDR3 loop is CASSENIAKNIQYF.

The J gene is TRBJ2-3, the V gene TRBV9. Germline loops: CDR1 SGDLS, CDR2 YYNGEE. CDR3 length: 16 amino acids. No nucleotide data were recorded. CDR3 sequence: CASSPRSFRATDTQYF.

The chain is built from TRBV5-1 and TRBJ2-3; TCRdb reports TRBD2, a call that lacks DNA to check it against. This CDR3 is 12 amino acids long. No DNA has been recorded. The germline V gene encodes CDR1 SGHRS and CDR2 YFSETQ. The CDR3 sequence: CASRLVTDTQYF.

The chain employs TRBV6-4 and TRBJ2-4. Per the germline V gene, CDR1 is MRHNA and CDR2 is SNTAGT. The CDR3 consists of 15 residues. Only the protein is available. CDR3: CASSEQIRGKNIQYF.

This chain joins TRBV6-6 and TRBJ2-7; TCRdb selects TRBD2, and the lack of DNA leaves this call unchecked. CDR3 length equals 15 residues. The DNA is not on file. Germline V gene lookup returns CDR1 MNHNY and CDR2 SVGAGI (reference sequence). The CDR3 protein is CASSSTSHGSYEQYF.

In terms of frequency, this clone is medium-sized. The CDR3 sequence: CASRIQSGNTIYF. This chain links TRBV5-8 with TRBJ1-3; TCRdb returns TRBD1, unconfirmable since there is no DNA. The germline V gene has CDR1 SGHTS and CDR2 YDEGEE. The CDR3 contains 13 residues. Nucleotide data are not available.

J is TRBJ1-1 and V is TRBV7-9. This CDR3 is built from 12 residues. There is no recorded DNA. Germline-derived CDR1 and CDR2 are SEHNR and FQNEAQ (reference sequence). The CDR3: CASSQEDTEAFF.

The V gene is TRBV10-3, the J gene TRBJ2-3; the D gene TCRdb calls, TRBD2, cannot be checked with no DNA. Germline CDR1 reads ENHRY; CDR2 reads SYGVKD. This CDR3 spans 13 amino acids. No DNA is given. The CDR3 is CAALRGPADTQYF.